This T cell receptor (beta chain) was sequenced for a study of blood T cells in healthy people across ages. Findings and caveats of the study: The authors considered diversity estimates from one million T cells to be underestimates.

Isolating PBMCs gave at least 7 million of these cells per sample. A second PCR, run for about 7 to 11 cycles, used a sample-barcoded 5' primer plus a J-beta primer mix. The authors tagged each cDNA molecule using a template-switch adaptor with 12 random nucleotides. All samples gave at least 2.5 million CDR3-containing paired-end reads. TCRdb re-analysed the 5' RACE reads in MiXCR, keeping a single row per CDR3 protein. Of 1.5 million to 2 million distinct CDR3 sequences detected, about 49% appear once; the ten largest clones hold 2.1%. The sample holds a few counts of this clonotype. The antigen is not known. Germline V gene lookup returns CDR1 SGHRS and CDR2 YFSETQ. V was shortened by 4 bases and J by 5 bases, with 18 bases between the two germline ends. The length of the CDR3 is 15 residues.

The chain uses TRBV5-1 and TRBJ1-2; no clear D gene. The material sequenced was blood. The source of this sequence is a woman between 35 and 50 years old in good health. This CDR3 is CASSLTTISGYGYTF. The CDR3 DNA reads TGCGCCAGCAGCCTAACGACTATCAGTGGGTATGGCTACACCTTC.